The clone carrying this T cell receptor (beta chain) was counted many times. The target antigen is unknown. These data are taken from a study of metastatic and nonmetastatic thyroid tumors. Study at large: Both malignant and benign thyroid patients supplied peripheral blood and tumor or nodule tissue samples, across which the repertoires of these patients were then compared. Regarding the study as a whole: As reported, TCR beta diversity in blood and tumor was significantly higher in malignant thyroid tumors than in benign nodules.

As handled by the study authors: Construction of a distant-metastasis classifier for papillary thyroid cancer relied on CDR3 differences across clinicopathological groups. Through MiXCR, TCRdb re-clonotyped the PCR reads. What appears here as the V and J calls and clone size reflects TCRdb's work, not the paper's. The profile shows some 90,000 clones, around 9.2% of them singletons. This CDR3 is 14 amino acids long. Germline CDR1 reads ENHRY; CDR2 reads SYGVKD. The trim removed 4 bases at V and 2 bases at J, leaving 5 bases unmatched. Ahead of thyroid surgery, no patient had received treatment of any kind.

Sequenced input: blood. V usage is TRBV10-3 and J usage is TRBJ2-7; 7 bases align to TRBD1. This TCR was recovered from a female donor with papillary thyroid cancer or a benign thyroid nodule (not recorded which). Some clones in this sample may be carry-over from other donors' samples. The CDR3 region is CAISARGRPYEQYF. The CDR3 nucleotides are TGTGCCATCAGTGCCAGGGGGAGACCCTACGAGCAGTACTTC.